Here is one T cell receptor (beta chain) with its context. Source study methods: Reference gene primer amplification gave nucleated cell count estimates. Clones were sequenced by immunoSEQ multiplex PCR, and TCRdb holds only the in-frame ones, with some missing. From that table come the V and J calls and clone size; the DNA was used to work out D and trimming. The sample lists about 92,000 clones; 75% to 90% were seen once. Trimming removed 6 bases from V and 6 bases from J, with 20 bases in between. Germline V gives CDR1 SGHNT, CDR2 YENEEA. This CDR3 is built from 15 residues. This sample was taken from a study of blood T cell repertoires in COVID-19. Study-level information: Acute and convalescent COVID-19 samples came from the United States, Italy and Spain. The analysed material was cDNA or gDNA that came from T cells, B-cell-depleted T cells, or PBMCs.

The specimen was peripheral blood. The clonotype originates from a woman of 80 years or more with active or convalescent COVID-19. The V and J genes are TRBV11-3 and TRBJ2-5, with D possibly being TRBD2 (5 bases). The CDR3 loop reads CASSIPGIWGKTQYF. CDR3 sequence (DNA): TGTGCCAGCAGTATTCCCGGGATTTGGGGTAAGACCCAGTACTTC.